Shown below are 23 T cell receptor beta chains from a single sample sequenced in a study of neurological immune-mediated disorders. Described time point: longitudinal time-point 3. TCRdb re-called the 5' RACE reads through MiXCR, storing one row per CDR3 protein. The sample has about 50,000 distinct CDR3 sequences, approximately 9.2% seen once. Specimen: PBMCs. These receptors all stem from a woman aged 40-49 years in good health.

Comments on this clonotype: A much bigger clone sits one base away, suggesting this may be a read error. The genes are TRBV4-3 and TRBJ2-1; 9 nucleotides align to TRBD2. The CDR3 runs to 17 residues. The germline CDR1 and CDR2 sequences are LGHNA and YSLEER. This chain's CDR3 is CASSQDGGGAFYNEQLF. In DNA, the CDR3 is TGCGCCAGCAGCCAAGATGGCGGGGGGGCCTTCTACAATGAGCAGTTATTC.

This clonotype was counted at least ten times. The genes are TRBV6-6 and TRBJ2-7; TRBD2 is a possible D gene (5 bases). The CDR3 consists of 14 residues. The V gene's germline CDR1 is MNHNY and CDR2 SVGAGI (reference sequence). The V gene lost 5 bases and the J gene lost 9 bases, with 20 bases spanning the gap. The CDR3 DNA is TGTGCCAGCAGTCTAAAACCGGGGTCCGAACCGCAGTACTTC. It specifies CASSLKPGSEPQYF.

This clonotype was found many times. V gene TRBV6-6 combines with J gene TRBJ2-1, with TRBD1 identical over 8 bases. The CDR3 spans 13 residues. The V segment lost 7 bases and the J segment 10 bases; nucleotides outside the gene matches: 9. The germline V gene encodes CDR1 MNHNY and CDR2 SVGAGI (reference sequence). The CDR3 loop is CASNTGTGIEQFF. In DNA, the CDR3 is TGTGCCAGCAACACCGGGACAGGCATCGAGCAGTTCTTC.

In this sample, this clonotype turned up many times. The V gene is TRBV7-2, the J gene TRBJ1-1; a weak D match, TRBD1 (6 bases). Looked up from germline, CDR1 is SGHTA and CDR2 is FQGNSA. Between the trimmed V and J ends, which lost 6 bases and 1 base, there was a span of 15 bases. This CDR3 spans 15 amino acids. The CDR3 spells CASRGPRGGNTEAFF. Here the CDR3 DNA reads TGTGCCAGCAGAGGTCCCAGGGGAGGGAACACTGAAGCTTTCTTT.

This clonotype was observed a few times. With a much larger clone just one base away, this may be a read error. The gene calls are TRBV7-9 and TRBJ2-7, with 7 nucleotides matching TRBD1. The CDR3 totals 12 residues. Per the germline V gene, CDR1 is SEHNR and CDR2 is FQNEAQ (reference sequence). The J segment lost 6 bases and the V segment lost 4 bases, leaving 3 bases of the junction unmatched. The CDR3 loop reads CASSSQGVEQYV. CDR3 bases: TGTGCCAGCAGCTCCCAGGGGGTCGAGCAGTACGTC.

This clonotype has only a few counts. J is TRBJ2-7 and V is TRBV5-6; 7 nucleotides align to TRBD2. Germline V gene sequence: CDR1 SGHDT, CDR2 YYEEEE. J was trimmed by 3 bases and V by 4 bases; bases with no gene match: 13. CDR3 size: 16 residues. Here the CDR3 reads CASSPAGAGTFYEQYF. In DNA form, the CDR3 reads TGTGCCAGCAGCCCGGCGGGAGCGGGAACATTCTACGAGCAGTACTTC.

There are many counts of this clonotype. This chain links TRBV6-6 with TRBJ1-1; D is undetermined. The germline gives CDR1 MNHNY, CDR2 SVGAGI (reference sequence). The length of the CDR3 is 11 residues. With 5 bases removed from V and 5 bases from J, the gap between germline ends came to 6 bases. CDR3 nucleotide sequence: TGTGCCAGCAGTGCGCGTACTGAAGCTTTCTTT. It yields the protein CASSARTEAFF.

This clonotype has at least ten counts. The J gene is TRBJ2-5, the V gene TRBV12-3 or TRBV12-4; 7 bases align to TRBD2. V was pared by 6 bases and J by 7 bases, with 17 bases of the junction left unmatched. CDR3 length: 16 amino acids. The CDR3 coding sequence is TGTGCCAGCAGCCCTTGGGGGGAGGGCCTGGAAACGACCCAGTACTTC. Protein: CASSPWGEGLETTQYF.

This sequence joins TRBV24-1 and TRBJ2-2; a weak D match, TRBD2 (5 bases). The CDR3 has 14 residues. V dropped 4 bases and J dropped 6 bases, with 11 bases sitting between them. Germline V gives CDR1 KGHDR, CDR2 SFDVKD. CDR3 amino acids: CATSEPRGAGELFF. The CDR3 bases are TGTGCCACCAGTGAGCCCCGGGGAGCCGGGGAGCTGTTTTTT.

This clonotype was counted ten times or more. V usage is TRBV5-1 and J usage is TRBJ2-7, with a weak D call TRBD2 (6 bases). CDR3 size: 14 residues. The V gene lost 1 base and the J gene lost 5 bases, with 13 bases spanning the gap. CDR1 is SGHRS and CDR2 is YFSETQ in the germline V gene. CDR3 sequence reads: CASSLSLALDEQYF. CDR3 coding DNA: TGCGCCAGCAGCTTGTCGCTAGCGTTGGACGAGCAGTACTTC.

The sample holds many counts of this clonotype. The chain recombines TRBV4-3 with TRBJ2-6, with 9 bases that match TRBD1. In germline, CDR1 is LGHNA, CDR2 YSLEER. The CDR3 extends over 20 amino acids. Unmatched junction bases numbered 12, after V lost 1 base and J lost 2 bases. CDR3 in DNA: TGCGCCAGCAGCCAAGCACAGGGGGCGCATTTGTCCCCTGGGGCCAACGTCCTGACTTTC. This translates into CASSQAQGAHLSPGANVLTF.

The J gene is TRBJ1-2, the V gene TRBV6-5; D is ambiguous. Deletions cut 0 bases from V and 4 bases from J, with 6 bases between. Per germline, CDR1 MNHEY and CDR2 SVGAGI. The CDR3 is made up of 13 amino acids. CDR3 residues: CASSYSGGYGYTF. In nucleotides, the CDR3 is TGTGCCAGCAGTTACTCCGGAGGCTATGGCTACACCTTC.

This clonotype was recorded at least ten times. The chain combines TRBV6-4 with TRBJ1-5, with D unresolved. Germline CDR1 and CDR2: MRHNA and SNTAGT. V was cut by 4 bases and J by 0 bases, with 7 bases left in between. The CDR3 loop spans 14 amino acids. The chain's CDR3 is CASSVSASNQPQHF. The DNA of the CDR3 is TGTGCCAGCAGTGTTTCGGCTAGCAATCAGCCCCAGCATTTT.

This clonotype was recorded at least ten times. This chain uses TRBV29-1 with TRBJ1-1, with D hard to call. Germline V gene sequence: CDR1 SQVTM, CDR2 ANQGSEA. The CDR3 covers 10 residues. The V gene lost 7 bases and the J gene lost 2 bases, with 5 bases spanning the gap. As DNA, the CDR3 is TGCAGCGGTGACAACACTGAAGCTTTCTTT. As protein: CSGDNTEAFF.

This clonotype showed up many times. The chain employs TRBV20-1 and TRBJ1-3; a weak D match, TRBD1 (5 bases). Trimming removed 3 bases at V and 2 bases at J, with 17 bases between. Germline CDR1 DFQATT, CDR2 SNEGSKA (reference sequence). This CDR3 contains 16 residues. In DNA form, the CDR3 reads TGCAGTGCTAGCCTCGGGGCCCCAGGCGCTGGAAACACCATATATTTT. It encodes CSASLGAPGAGNTIYF.

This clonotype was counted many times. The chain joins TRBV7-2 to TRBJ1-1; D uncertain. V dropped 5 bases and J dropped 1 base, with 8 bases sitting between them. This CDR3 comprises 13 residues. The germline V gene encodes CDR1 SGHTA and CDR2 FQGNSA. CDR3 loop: CASSASENTEAFF. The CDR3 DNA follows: TGTGCCAGCAGCGCTTCGGAGAACACTGAAGCTTTCTTT.

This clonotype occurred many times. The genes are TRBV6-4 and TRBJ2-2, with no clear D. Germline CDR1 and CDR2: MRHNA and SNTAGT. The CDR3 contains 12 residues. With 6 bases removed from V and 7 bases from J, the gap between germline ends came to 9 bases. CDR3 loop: CASSVFGGELFF. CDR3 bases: TGTGCCAGCAGCGTGTTCGGCGGGGAGCTGTTTTTT.

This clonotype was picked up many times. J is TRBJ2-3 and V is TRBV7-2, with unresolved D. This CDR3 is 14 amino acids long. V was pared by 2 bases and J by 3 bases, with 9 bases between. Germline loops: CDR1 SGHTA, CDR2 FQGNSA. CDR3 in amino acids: CASSLSRATDTQYF. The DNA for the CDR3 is TGTGCCAGCAGCTTAAGCCGGGCTACAGATACGCAGTATTTT.

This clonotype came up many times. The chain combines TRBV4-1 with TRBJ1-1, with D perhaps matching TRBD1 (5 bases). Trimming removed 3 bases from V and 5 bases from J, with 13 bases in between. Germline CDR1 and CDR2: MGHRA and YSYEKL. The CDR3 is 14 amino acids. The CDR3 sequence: CASSHTGSRTEAFF. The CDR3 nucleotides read TGCGCCAGCAGCCATACAGGATCAAGGACTGAAGCTTTCTTT.

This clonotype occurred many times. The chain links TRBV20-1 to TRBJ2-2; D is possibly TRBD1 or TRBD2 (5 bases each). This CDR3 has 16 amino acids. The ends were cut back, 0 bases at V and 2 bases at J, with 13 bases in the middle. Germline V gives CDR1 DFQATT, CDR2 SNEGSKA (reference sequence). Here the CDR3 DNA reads TGCAGTGCTAGAGATCCGACAGCGGTTAACACCGGGGAGCTGTTTTTT. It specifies CSARDPTAVNTGELFF.

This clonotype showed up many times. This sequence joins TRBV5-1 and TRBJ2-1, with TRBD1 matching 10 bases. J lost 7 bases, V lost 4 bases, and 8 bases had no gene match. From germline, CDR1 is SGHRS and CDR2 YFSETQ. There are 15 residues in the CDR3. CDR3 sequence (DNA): TGCGCCAGCAGCCCGGGACAGGGGTTAGGGAATGAGCAGTTCTTC. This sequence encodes CASSPGQGLGNEQFF.

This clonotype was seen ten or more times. The DNA of the CDR3 is TGTGCCAGCAGCTTAAAGAGGGAGGGTGCAACAACTAATGAAAAACTGTTTTTT. Encoded protein: CASSLKREGATTNEKLFF. This chain connects TRBV7-8 to TRBJ1-4; D is unclear. CDR1 is SGHVS, CDR2 FQNEAQ, per germline. The CDR3 length is 18 residues. V was pared by 2 bases and J by 0 bases, with 16 bases between.

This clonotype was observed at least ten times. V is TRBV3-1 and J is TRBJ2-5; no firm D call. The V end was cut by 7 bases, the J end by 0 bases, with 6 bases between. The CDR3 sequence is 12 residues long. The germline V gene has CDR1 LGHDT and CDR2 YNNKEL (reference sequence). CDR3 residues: CASINDQETQYF. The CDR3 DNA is TGTGCCAGCATAAACGACCAAGAGACCCAGTACTTC.